This record concerns one TCR beta chain sequence. Researchers sorted participants into cohorts using their self-reported clinical history. Trimming took off 5 bases at V and 3 bases at J, with 13 bases between the two ends. CDR1 and CDR2 from the germline V gene are PRHDT and FYEKMQ (reference sequence). The CDR3 consists of 15 residues. The data derive from a study of blood T cell repertoires in COVID-19. For the study at large: From the United States, Italy and Spain came samples of acute and convalescent COVID-19. PBMCs, B-cell-depleted T cells, or T cells were the source of the cDNA or gDNA that made up the material.

How the authors handled the data: It was from reference gene primer amplification that nucleated cell counts were estimated. The data were produced by immunoSEQ multiplex PCR, yet TCRdb's version contains in-frame clones alone and is incomplete. V, J and clone size reflect that table, while D and trimming were determined from the DNA. The sample has about 220,000 clones; around 88% are singletons. The receptor's source is a woman in her 50s with acute COVID-19. The J gene is TRBJ2-2, the V gene TRBV13; weak D call: TRBD1 (6 bases). The sequencing input was PBMCs or T cells enriched from blood (not recorded which). CDR3 amino acids: CASSTQRGYTGELFF. In nucleotides, the CDR3 is TGTGCCAGCAGCACTCAGAGGGGGTACACCGGGGAGCTGTTTTTT.